This is a list of T cell receptor beta chains from one sample in a study of response to subunit inactivated influenza vaccine. TCRdb processed the RT-PCR reads anew with MiXCR; each CDR3 protein has one entry. The sample has 250,000 to 350,000 distinct CDR3 sequences, roughly 22% seen once. The starting material was PBMCs from blood, obtained less than 22 months after vaccination. These receptors all stem from a man aged 50 to 69 who received an inactivated influenza vaccine. CDR3s leave out the opening cysteine and the closing phenylalanine or tryptophan. The D gene is left open where the match is weak.

D gene: NA; V gene: TRBV7-9; CDR3 protein: ASSPYSRETQY
D gene: NA; V gene: TRBV5-1; CDR3 protein: ASSWDLKATNEKLF
D gene: TRBD2; V gene: TRBV6-2/TRBV6-3; CDR3 protein: ASSLASGGRETQY
D gene: TRBD2; V gene: TRBV7-2; CDR3 protein: ASSPRLAGVDTQY
D gene: NA; V gene: TRBV29-1; CDR3 protein: SVPMIPYNEQF
D gene: NA; V gene: TRBV15; CDR3 protein: ATSRETRSYNEQF
D gene: NA; V gene: TRBV20-1; CDR3 protein: SARYGSPNQPQH
D gene: TRBD2; V gene: TRBV20-1; CDR3 protein: SARALAGANEQF
D gene: NA; V gene: TRBV11-1; CDR3 protein: ASSPIPRAGDSNQPQH
D gene: TRBD1; V gene: TRBV5-1; CDR3 protein: ASSMDRGNTIY
D gene: TRBD1; V gene: TRBV11-2; CDR3 protein: ASSLQGARIGELF
D gene: NA; V gene: TRBV12-3/TRBV12-4; CDR3 protein: ASSRQTMNTEAF
D gene: NA; V gene: TRBV20-1; CDR3 protein: SARDPRVGEKLF
D gene: TRBD1; V gene: TRBV7-2; CDR3 protein: ASSTGGGAGNYGYT
D gene: TRBD1; V gene: TRBV6-1; CDR3 protein: ASSGGQGGNQPQH
D gene: NA; V gene: TRBV6-5; CDR3 protein: ASSYSILSHGHYGYT
D gene: NA; V gene: TRBV12-3/TRBV12-4; CDR3 protein: ASSWAGGNDEQF
D gene: NA; V gene: TRBV12-3/TRBV12-4; CDR3 protein: ASTSQGQTEAF
D gene: NA; V gene: TRBV7-9; CDR3 protein: ASSLYDREAF
D gene: NA; V gene: TRBV4-2; CDR3 protein: TSSQDSSARIVTEAF
D gene: NA; V gene: TRBV7-9; CDR3 protein: ASSPRSGAAGEAF
D gene: TRBD1; V gene: TRBV5-1; CDR3 protein: ASSGGQKTNYGYT
D gene: TRBD2; V gene: TRBV10-3; CDR3 protein: AISSGLADYEQY
D gene: NA; V gene: TRBV5-5; CDR3 protein: ASIPGPGLRYNEQF
D gene: NA; V gene: TRBV28; CDR3 protein: ASSTYRVGTGELF
D gene: TRBD2; V gene: TRBV10-3; CDR3 protein: AIRLAGGRTDTQY
D gene: TRBD1; V gene: TRBV7-2; CDR3 protein: ASSWGTGVGNTIY
D gene: TRBD2; V gene: TRBV7-9; CDR3 protein: ASSFPGGPGTDTQY
D gene: NA; V gene: TRBV7-2; CDR3 protein: ASSLSGGESQPQH
D gene: TRBD2; V gene: TRBV18; CDR3 protein: ASSELAGEGYEQY
D gene: NA; V gene: TRBV20-1; CDR3 protein: SAREQANQPQH
D gene: NA; V gene: TRBV10-3; CDR3 protein: AISESRGAGIAYGYT
D gene: NA; V gene: TRBV12-3/TRBV12-4; CDR3 protein: ASSPVNLGGRLNSPLH
D gene: NA; V gene: TRBV3-1; CDR3 protein: ASSQSRGTEAF
D gene: NA; V gene: TRBV4-2; CDR3 protein: ASSQDWGAPPYGYT
D gene: NA; V gene: TRBV3-1; CDR3 protein: ASSQEKLVSGNTIY
D gene: TRBD2; V gene: TRBV6-2/TRBV6-3; CDR3 protein: ASETSGRYYNEQF
D gene: TRBD2; V gene: TRBV7-3; CDR3 protein: ASSFLAGAQETQY
D gene: NA; V gene: TRBV20-1; CDR3 protein: SARVGGGVTEAF
D gene: NA; V gene: TRBV6-2/TRBV6-3; CDR3 protein: ASSSLSFSYNEQF
D gene: TRBD1; V gene: TRBV3-1; CDR3 protein: ASSLLGRGPEAF
D gene: TRBD1; V gene: TRBV5-4; CDR3 protein: ASSKEGTAATEAF
D gene: NA; V gene: TRBV6-2/TRBV6-3; CDR3 protein: ASTGWVIGQTLTAF
D gene: TRBD2; V gene: TRBV4-3; CDR3 protein: ASSQRTSYYEQY
D gene: NA; V gene: TRBV28; CDR3 protein: AGSLSWGGFGGETQY
D gene: NA; V gene: TRBV20-1; CDR3 protein: SAPLWAAPNTGELF